The 22 T cell receptor beta chains reported below all come from one sample, sequenced in a study of T-cell reconstitution after alpha-beta-depleted transplantation in children. Unique molecular identifiers featured in how the TCRbeta library was prepared. MiXCR, applied by TCRdb to the PCR reads, yields one record per CDR3 protein. The top ten clones hold approximately 14% of a sample with about 580,000 distinct CDR3 sequences, 23% of them seen once. Material: PBMCs, mostly from graft donor cells, obtained 360 days after TCRalphabeta/CD19-depleted stem cell transplant. All receptors come from a boy under three years old who had a stem cell transplant for acute myeloid leukemia, so the T cells may come from the graft donor.

This rearrangement joins TRBV28 to TRBJ1-1; D may be TRBD1 (5 bases). The CDR3 contains 12 residues. The ends were cut back, 6 bases at V and 11 bases at J, with 16 bases in the middle. CDR1 is MDHEN and CDR2 is SYDVKM in the germline V gene. For the CDR3, the DNA is TGTGCCAGCAGAGAAAACCCAGGGAATGCTTTCTTT. It encodes CASRENPGNAFF.

The chain uses TRBV29-1 and TRBJ1-1; 8 bases match TRBD1. The CDR3 is made up of 17 amino acids. The J segment lost 0 bases and the V segment lost 6 bases, leaving 15 bases of the junction unmatched. Germline CDR1 is SQVTM and CDR2 is ANQGSEA. The CDR3 loop reads CSVAPGGGGYMNTEAFF. CDR3 nucleotides: TGCAGCGTAGCACCAGGGGGCGGTGGATACATGAACACTGAAGCTTTCTTT.

This clonotype was found a few times. V and J are TRBV12-3 or TRBV12-4 and TRBJ2-1, with 9 positions matching TRBD2. V was clipped by 2 bases and J by 7 bases; unmatched bases: 3. CDR3 length equals 14 residues. The CDR3 sequence is CASSLRGGDNEQFF. DNA for the CDR3: TGTGCCAGCAGTTTACGCGGGGGGGATAATGAGCAGTTCTTC.

CDR3 nucleotides: TGTGCCAGCAGCGTTGGCGGGGAAGGACAGCCCCAGCATTTT. It is translated as CASSVGGEGQPQHF. The gene calls are TRBV9 and TRBJ1-5, with D uncertain. Per the germline V gene, CDR1 is SGDLS and CDR2 is YYNGEE. The CDR3 length is 14 residues. Trimming removed 2 bases at V and 7 bases at J, with 13 bases between.

For this clonotype: Possible read error: a much larger clone is one base away. Because the CDR3 is missing its conserved closing phenylalanine or tryptophan, this is likely a read error. V gene TRBV7-8 combines with J gene TRBJ1-5; D may be TRBD1 (5 bases). The CDR3 runs to 13 residues. Trimming cost V 4 bases and J 3 bases, with 7 bases left between them. Germline values: CDR1 SGHVS, CDR2 FQNEAQ. CDR3 in DNA: TGTGCCAGCAGCTCGACAGACAATCAGCCCCAGCATTCT. Encoded protein: CASSSTDNQPQHS.

The V call is TRBV6-5, the J call TRBJ1-2; the match to TRBD1 covers 7 bases. The CDR3 has 19 amino acids. Germline-derived CDR1 and CDR2 are MNHEY and SVGAGI. The V and J ends lost 0 bases and 0 bases, in that order; junction bases with no gene match: 13. The CDR3 here is CASSYSPGGRDRANYGYTF. CDR3 sequence (DNA): TGTGCCAGCAGTTACTCTCCGGGCGGTAGGGACAGAGCTAACTATGGCTACACCTTC.

This chain links TRBV6-2 or TRBV6-3 with TRBJ2-2, with 7 bases aligning to TRBD1. This CDR3 has 17 residues. The V and J ends lost 5 bases and 2 bases, in that order; junction bases with no gene match: 11. Germline-derived CDR1 and CDR2 are MNHEY and SVGEGT. The CDR3 DNA reads TGTGCCAGCAGTGTTTGGACAGGAAATTTAAACACCGGGGAGCTGTTTTTT. Translation gives CASSVWTGNLNTGELFF.

This clonotype was picked up a small number of times. The chain has TRBV5-5 and TRBJ2-1; a weak D match, TRBD2 (5 bases). The CDR3 runs to 14 residues. The V and J ends lost 0 bases and 6 bases respectively, with 10 bases between them. The germline CDR1 and CDR2 sequences are SGHKS and YYEKEE (reference sequence). DNA of the CDR3: TGTGCCAGCAGCTTGGCCCCCGAGGGCAATGAGCAGTTCTTC. It is translated as CASSLAPEGNEQFF. Drawing the rest from reference TRBV5-5 and TRBJ2-1, the complete variable domain is DAGVTQSPTHLIKTRGQQVTLRCSPISGHKSVSWYQQVLGQGPQFIFQYYEKEERGRGNFPDRFSARQFPNYSSELNVNALLLGDSALYLCASSLAPEGNEQFFGPGTRLTVL.

This clonotype was seen a few times. The chain is built from TRBV7-2 and TRBJ2-7; 8 nucleotides match TRBD1. The CDR3 spans 15 residues. Germline-derived CDR1 and CDR2 are SGHTA and FQGNSA. After removal of 5 bases from V and 4 bases from J, the junction contained 10 bases not matched to a gene. CDR3 sequence reads: CASSLGDRSRYEQYF. The CDR3 DNA reads as TGTGCCAGCAGCCTTGGGGACAGGTCGAGGTACGAGCAGTACTTC.

The genes are TRBV6-5 and TRBJ1-1; D is possibly TRBD1 (5 bases). The CDR3 is made up of 15 amino acids. V was trimmed by 0 bases and J by 2 bases, leaving 10 bases between them. The germline V gene encodes CDR1 MNHEY and CDR2 SVGAGI. The CDR3 DNA reads TGTGCCAGCAGTTACTCAGACCAGGGTAACACTGAAGCTTTCTTT. It codes for CASSYSDQGNTEAFF.

There are many counts of this clonotype. This chain links TRBV29-1 with TRBJ1-4, with D perhaps matching TRBD1 (5 bases). CDR1 and CDR2 from the germline V gene are SQVTM and ANQGSEA. The V end was cut by 5 bases, the J end by 7 bases, with 14 bases between. CDR3 length equals 13 residues. The DNA for the CDR3 is TGCAGCGTTACCGGGACCGCCAGTGAAAAACTGTTTTTT. This translates into CSVTGTASEKLFF.

Concerning this clonotype: Given a much more abundant clone one base away, this may be a read error. V and J are TRBV10-3 and TRBJ1-3; D is ambiguous. The V gene's germline CDR1 is ENHRY and CDR2 SYGVKD. Trimming left V 7 bases short and J 3 bases short, with 19 bases between. The CDR3 covers 16 residues. The CDR3 spells CAIKSFARTYGNTIYF. The CDR3 DNA sequence: TGTGCCATCAAGTCCTTCGCGCGGACCTATGGAAACACCATATATTTT.

V usage is TRBV7-2 and J usage is TRBJ2-3; D call uncertain. The CDR3 has 14 amino acids. The germline V gene encodes CDR1 SGHTA and CDR2 FQGNSA. V was shortened by 2 bases and J by 0 bases, with 6 bases between the two germline ends. This CDR3 is CASSLLRSTDTQYF. DNA for the CDR3: TGTGCCAGCAGCTTATTAAGAAGCACAGATACGCAGTATTTT.

This chain connects TRBV5-1 to TRBJ2-3; D uncertain. The CDR3 extends over 14 amino acids. Germline lookup yields CDR1 SGHRS and CDR2 YFSETQ. The V gene lost 0 bases and the J gene lost 1 base, with 6 bases spanning the gap. The CDR3 coding sequence is TGCGCCAGCAGCTTGGCAGAACGCACAGATACGCAGTATTTT. Translation gives CASSLAERTDTQYF. Full variable domain (remainder filled in from reference TRBV5-1 and TRBJ2-3): KAGVTQTPRYLIKTRGQQVTLSCSPISGHRSVSWYQQTPGQGLQFLFEYFSETQRNKGNFPGRFSGRQFSNSRSEMNVSTLELGDSALYLCASSLAERTDTQYFGPGTRLTVL.

The chain recombines TRBV15 with TRBJ2-7; 11 bases align to TRBD2. J lost 2 bases, V lost 0 bases, and 15 bases had no gene match. From germline, CDR1 is LNHNV and CDR2 YYDKDF (reference sequence). The CDR3 contains 20 residues. CDR3 nucleotides: TGTGCCACCAGCAGAGATCTTGGGACTAGCGGTTTCTCTCCCACCTACGAGCAGTACTTC. Its translation is CATSRDLGTSGFSPTYEQYF.

The V call is TRBV28, the J call TRBJ1-1; D may be TRBD1 (6 bases). The germline gives CDR1 MDHEN, CDR2 SYDVKM. V lost 5 bases to trimming and J lost 3 bases, with 16 bases between them. The CDR3 sequence is 15 residues long. DNA for the CDR3: TGTGCCAGCAGTGAAGCGGGACATCAATACACTGAAGCTTTCTTT. Translation: CASSEAGHQYTEAFF.

The chain uses TRBV24-1 and TRBJ2-3, with 8 bases identical to TRBD1. This CDR3 comprises 16 residues. J was trimmed by 3 bases and V by 5 bases; bases with no gene match: 9. Germline lookup yields CDR1 KGHDR and CDR2 SFDVKD. CDR3 DNA sequence: TGTGCCACCAGTGTAGGACAGGGAAGACGGACAGATACGCAGTATTTT. Residues: CATSVGQGRRTDTQYF.

This clonotype was counted at least ten times. V gene TRBV29-1 combines with J gene TRBJ2-1; D gene unclear. V lost 7 bases to trimming and J lost 4 bases, with 17 bases between them. The CDR3 length is 14 residues. Germline CDR1 is SQVTM and CDR2 is ANQGSEA. The CDR3 nucleotides read TGCAGCGCCCTGGGTGTGCCAGCTTACAATGAGCAGTTCTTC. It encodes CSALGVPAYNEQFF.

This clonotype was picked up a small number of times. The V call is TRBV12-3 or TRBV12-4, the J call TRBJ2-5, with unresolved D. The CDR3 sequence is 16 residues long. Between the trimmed V and J ends, which lost 0 bases and 2 bases, there was a span of 13 bases. This CDR3 is CASSLALTLVQETQYF. Written as DNA, the CDR3 is TGTGCCAGCAGTTTAGCGCTTACACTGGTACAAGAGACCCAGTACTTC.

The V and J genes are TRBV7-6 and TRBJ2-1; 13 bases align to TRBD2. This CDR3 comprises 16 residues. Germline assignment: CDR1 SGHVS and CDR2 FNYEAQ. V trimming: 5 bases; J trimming: 3 bases; junction bases outside the gene matches: 4. The chain's CDR3 is CASSRTSGGLYNEQFF. The CDR3 nucleotides read TGTGCCAGCAGCCGGACTAGCGGGGGACTCTACAATGAGCAGTTCTTC.

The sample holds many counts of this clonotype. V is TRBV29-1 and J is TRBJ2-1; the match to TRBD1 covers 7 bases. The CDR3 has 17 amino acids. Trimming removed 1 base from V and 3 bases from J; junction bases left unmatched: 12. CDR1 is SQVTM, CDR2 ANQGSEA, per germline. The CDR3 DNA reads TGCAGCGTTGAAGTGAGGGTGAAGGACAGGAGCTACAATGAGCAGTTCTTC. Protein sequence: CSVEVRVKDRSYNEQFF.

The chain uses TRBV6-5 and TRBJ1-2; D is undetermined. The germline V gene encodes CDR1 MNHEY and CDR2 SVGAGI. The CDR3 is 15 amino acids. With 4 bases removed from V and 3 bases from J, the gap between germline ends came to 15 bases. CDR3 nucleotide sequence: TGTGCCAGCAGTTCCAACTCATACCAACACTATGGCTACACCTTC. It specifies CASSSNSYQHYGYTF.